This T cell receptor beta chain was sequenced during a study of blood T cell repertoires in COVID-19. Study summary: Both acute and convalescent COVID-19 samples were obtained from the United States, Italy and Spain.

This table comes from immunoSEQ multiplex PCR, and its TCRdb copy is limited to in-frame clones, with some not included. The sample records around 57,000 clones, 80% to 90% being singletons. Germline values: CDR1 LGHNA, CDR2 YSLEER. The CDR3 loop spans 15 amino acids. V lost 0 bases, J lost 6 bases, and 6 bases stayed unmatched. This sequence originates from a human donor in a cohort sampled during active COVID-19. Sequenced material: peripheral blood. J is TRBJ2-3 and V is TRBV4-3, with 7 bases lining up with TRBD2. CDR3 amino acids: CASSQERGVRDTQYF. The CDR3 DNA reads as TGCGCCAGCAGCCAAGAACGGGGGGTCAGGGATACGCAGTATTTT.